This TCR beta chain was found in a study of cytotoxic CD8 clonotypes in ibrutinib-treated CLL. On the study more broadly: Responses: around 24 partial, 2 complete; after median around 64 months, around 15 stayed remitted, around 12 progressed. Samples showed on average about 260,000 productive templates and about 100,000 productive rearrangements.

This clone was counted once. Its antigen is still unknown. Repertoires were generated with immunoSEQ multiplex PCR, while TCRdb's copy carries only in-frame clones and drops some. Here the sample spans some 200,000 clones, 79% being singletons. Study-level findings and limits: Under therapy, public clonotypes either contracted or stayed stable, and they were uncommon. Measured clonality at baseline was greater than in age-matched healthy donors and tracked with circulating CD8+ T-cell counts.

The CDR3 contains 13 residues. Germline loops: CDR1 GTSNPN, CDR2 SVGIG (reference sequence). V shed 3 bases and J shed 4 bases, with 12 bases lying between them. This TCR came from a human donor with chronic lymphocytic leukemia. The V gene is TRBV30, the J gene TRBJ1-1; TRBD1 might be the D (5 bases). Here the sequenced sample was PBMCs, taken after 12 months of ibrutinib treatment. For the CDR3, the DNA is TGTGCCTGGAGCCGTCAGGGATCCACTGAAGCTTTCTTT. Residues: CAWSRQGSTEAFF.